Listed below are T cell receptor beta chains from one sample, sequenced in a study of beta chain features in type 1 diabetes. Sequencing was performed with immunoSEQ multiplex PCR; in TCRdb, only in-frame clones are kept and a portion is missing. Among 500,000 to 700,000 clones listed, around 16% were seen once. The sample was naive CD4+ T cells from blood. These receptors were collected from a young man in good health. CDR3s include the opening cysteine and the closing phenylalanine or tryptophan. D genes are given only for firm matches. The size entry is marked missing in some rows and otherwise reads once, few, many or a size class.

CASSSIGRLSGELFF | TGTGCCAGCAGTTCAATCGGTCGACTCAGCGGGGAGCTGTTTTTT | TRBJ2-2 | few | . | TRBV28
CASSSLPSGGNTIYF | TGTGCCAGCAGCTCCCTTCCCTCAGGGGGAAACACCATATATTTT | TRBJ1-3 | . | . | TRBV7-2
CSVHQGAGQPQHF | TGCAGCGTCCACCAGGGGGCTGGTCAGCCCCAGCATTTT | TRBJ1-5 | few | TRBD1 | TRBV29-1
CASSWGQGYNEQFF | TGCGCCAGCAGCTGGGGACAGGGGTACAATGAGCAGTTCTTC | TRBJ2-1 | . | TRBD1 | TRBV5-1
CATSTLLTYEQYF | TGTGCCACCAGCACCCTTCTTACTTACGAGCAGTACTTC | TRBJ2-7 | . | . | TRBV15
CASSLYRAGYTF | TGTGCCAGCAGCTTGTACAGGGCTGGCTACACCTTC | TRBJ1-2 | few | . | TRBV7-6
CASSPTGGDQPQHF | TGTGCCAGCAGTCCCACAGGGGGCGATCAGCCCCAGCATTTT | TRBJ1-5 | . | TRBD1 | TRBV6-6
CAISEIRLGNGEAFF | TGTGCCATCAGTGAAATAAGGTTGGGGAATGGAGAAGCTTTCTTT | TRBJ1-1 | few | . | TRBV10-3
CATGDRPEGYTF | TGTGCCACCGGGGACAGGCCAGAGGGCTACACCTTC | TRBJ1-2 | . | TRBD1 | TRBV10-3
CASSLDRGREKLFF | TGTGCCAGCAGCTTAGACAGGGGGCGAGAAAAACTGTTTTTT | TRBJ1-4 | . | TRBD1 | TRBV7-2
CASSREQGVYEQYF | TGTGCCAGCAGTAGGGAACAGGGGGTCTACGAGCAGTACTTC | TRBJ2-7 | . | TRBD1 | TRBV6-6
CASSVLANTGELFF | TGTGCCAGCAGTGTGCTGGCGAACACCGGGGAGCTGTTTTTT | TRBJ2-2 | . | . | TRBV25-1
CASSRRTGGPTEAFF | TGTGCCAGCAGCAGACGGACAGGGGGCCCCACTGAAGCTTTCTTT | TRBJ1-1 | few | TRBD1 | TRBV14
CASSSAGQSYEQYF | TGTGCCAGCAGCTCAGCGGGACAGAGCTACGAGCAGTACTTC | TRBJ2-7 | few | . | TRBV7-2
CASSSAAIVGDTQYF | TGTGCCAGCAGCTCAGCGGCGATCGTGGGGGATACGCAGTATTTT | TRBJ2-3 | . | . | TRBV7-9
CATDRGGKNIQYF | TGTGCCACTGACAGGGGAGGCAAAAACATTCAGTACTTC | TRBJ2-4 | . | TRBD1 | TRBV2
CASSSGQGIHSPLHF | TGTGCCAGCAGCTCCGGACAGGGGATACATTCACCCCTCCACTTT | TRBJ1-6 | . | TRBD1 | TRBV5-8
CASWDRVKEKLFF | TGTGCCAGTTGGGACAGGGTGAAAGAAAAACTGTTTTTT | TRBJ1-4 | . | TRBD1 | TRBV19
CASSVTGDTGELFF | TGTGCTAGCTCCGTTACGGGGGACACCGGGGAGCTGTTTTTT | TRBJ2-2 | . | . | TRBV7-7
CASSHGTENTGELFF | TGCGCCAGCAGCCACGGGACGGAGAACACCGGGGAGCTGTTTTTT | TRBJ2-2 | . | . | TRBV4-3
CAISGSSYEQYF | TGTGCCATCAGCGGCAGCTCCTACGAGCAGTACTTC | TRBJ2-7 | few | . | TRBV10-3
CASSPLQGGQPQHF | TGTGCCAGCAGCCCACTACAGGGCGGTCAGCCCCAGCATTTT | TRBJ1-5 | few | . | TRBV7-2
CASSIGRTGPFTDTQYF | TGTGCCAGTAGTATTGGGCGGACAGGGCCATTCACAGATACGCAGTATTTT | TRBJ2-3 | . | TRBD1 | TRBV19
CASSLVGGRRDEQFF | TGCGCCAGCAGCTTGGTAGGGGGGCGCCGGGATGAGCAGTTCTTC | TRBJ2-1 | . | . | TRBV5-1
CASTLEGEQYF | TGCGCCAGCACCCTGGAGGGCGAGCAGTACTTC | TRBJ2-7 | . | . | TRBV5-1
CASSPGTGNTEAFF | TGTGCCAGCTCACCAGGGACAGGCAACACTGAAGCTTTCTTT | TRBJ1-1 | few | TRBD1 | TRBV18
CASSVVRGRTGTEAFF | TGTGCCAGCAGTGTCGTCAGGGGCCGAACAGGGACTGAAGCTTTCTTT | TRBJ1-1 | few | . | TRBV2
CASRGQSNSGNTIYF | TGTGCCAGCAGGGGACAGAGCAACTCTGGAAACACCATATATTTT | TRBJ1-3 | . | TRBD1 | TRBV28